The sample holds a few counts of the clone carrying this T cell receptor (beta chain). What it binds is not known. This entry comes from a study of T-cell reconstitution after alpha-beta-depleted transplantation in children. Study-wide findings and caveats: Expanded graft clones, several hundred of them, were reportedly the source of alpha-beta T cells about two months after transplant.

Library preparation (for TCRbeta) was performed with unique molecular identifiers. MiXCR was run by TCRdb on the PCR reads, yielding one entry per CDR3 protein. The sample records about 400,000 distinct CDR3 sequences, 15% to 20% being singletons. Trimming cost V 8 bases and J 2 bases, with 16 bases left between them. CDR3 size: 14 residues. Germline values: CDR1 SGHAT, CDR2 FQNNGV. The sample in question was PBMCs, mostly from graft donor cells, obtained 360 days after TCRalphabeta/CD19-depleted stem cell transplant. The sequence came from a boy younger than two who had a stem cell transplant for Wiskott-Aldrich syndrome, so the T cells may come from the graft donor. V usage is TRBV11-2 and J usage is TRBJ2-7, with D possibly called TRBD1 or TRBD2 (5 bases each). The CDR3 here is CASLPRDVPYEQYF. CDR3 bases: TGTGCCAGCCTTCCACGGGACGTCCCCTACGAGCAGTACTTC.